This TCR beta chain was captured in a study of brain T cells in children with intractable seizures. Study observations and caveats: HCMV serostatus was not known, and viral specificity came from CDR3 similarity only.

The time point is: blood from clinic visit 5 months post-surgery; TSC patient then seizure free. Only cases whose brain tissue showed the highest T cell transcript signatures were sequenced. Pre-surgery treatment included at least one anti-epileptic drug. To note about this clone: The antigen is unknown.

TCRdb's table, derived via immunoSEQ multiplex PCR, lists solely in-frame clones and lacks some. The sample has a few hundred thousand clones, 93% seen once. With 0 bases removed from V and 14 bases from J, the gap between germline ends came to 18 bases. CDR1 and CDR2 from the germline V gene are GTSNPN and SVGIG (reference sequence). The CDR3 extends over 13 amino acids. J is TRBJ2-3 and V is TRBV30, with a possible D match to TRBD2 (5 bases). Specimen: peripheral blood, collected approximately 5 months after surgery. The source is a boy in the first two years of life with tuberous sclerosis and intractable seizures. In DNA, the CDR3 is TGTGCCTGGAGTGTAACGGCTCGGGGAGTCAGGTATTTT. Protein product: CAWSVTARGVRYF. The entire variable domain, with the rest obtained from reference TRBV30 and TRBJ2-3, is as follows: SQTIHQWPATLVQPVGSPLSLECTVEGTSNPNLYWYRQAAGRGLQLLFYSVGIGQISSEVPQNLSASRPQDRQFILSSKKLLLSDSGFYLCAWSVTARGVRYFGPGTRLTVL.